The 28 T cell receptor beta chains listed next were all sequenced from one sample in a study of T cell responses to AZD1222 COVID-19 vaccine. Assay: immunoSEQ multiplex PCR; the TCRdb copy retains only in-frame clones and omits some. The repertoire holds 150,000 to 200,000 clones, with 90% to 95% as singletons. Sequencing used peripheral blood, obtained on day 0 of AZD1222 vaccination. These receptors were taken from an adult in good health.

Regarding this clone: Relative to the germline gene, one junction end is altered; a read error may explain this. The V and J genes are TRBV6-2 or TRBV6-3 and TRBJ1-2; 7 bases agree with TRBD1. CDR1 and CDR2 (germline): MNHEY, SVGEGT. This CDR3 is 13 amino acids long. The CDR3 sequence: CASSYSPEQGRNF. The CDR3 nucleotides read TGTGCCAGCAGTTACTCGCCCGAACAGGGGCGGAACTTC.

This chain connects TRBV7-9 to TRBJ2-5; the match to TRBD2 covers 9 bases. The CDR3 contains 17 residues. The germline gives CDR1 SEHNR, CDR2 FQNEAQ (reference sequence). J gave up 3 bases and V 1 base, and 9 bases lay outside the gene matches. The CDR3 nucleotides are TGTGCCAGCAGCTTAGGGGTGAAGCGGGGGGAGGAAGAGACCCAGTACTTC. Translated: CASSLGVKRGEEETQYF.

This chain connects TRBV6-5 to TRBJ1-5; D is perhaps TRBD1 (5 bases). The CDR3 sequence is 16 residues long. Germline loops: CDR1 MNHEY, CDR2 SVGAGI. Between the trimmed V and J ends, which lost 0 bases and 6 bases, there was a span of 15 bases. CDR3 in DNA: TGTGCCAGCAGTTACTCAAGGGGAGGGGCGAGTCAGCCCCAGCATTTT. Its protein product is CASSYSRGGASQPQHF.

The count of this clone is one. The V gene is TRBV3-1 (or the pseudogene TRBV3-2), the J gene TRBJ2-1; possibly TRBD1 for D (7 bases). The germline gives CDR1 LGHDT, CDR2 YNNKEL (reference sequence). The CDR3 runs 13 residues. The ends were cut back, 0 bases at V and 13 bases at J, with 13 bases in the middle. CDR3 coding DNA: TGTGCCAGCAGCCAAGATCGGGGGACAGCCCAGTTCTTC. Amino acids: CASSQDRGTAQFF.

The chain links TRBV4-1 to TRBJ2-1, with D possibly TRBD2 on 5 matching bases. Trimming cost V 1 base and J 10 bases, with 20 bases left between them. Germline V CDR1 and CDR2: MGHRA, YSYEKL. The length of the CDR3 is 16 residues. The CDR3 here is CASSQGFSAAEREQFF. In DNA form, the CDR3 reads TGCGCCAGCAGCCAAGGGTTTAGCGCGGCTGAGAGAGAGCAGTTCTTC.

The chain uses TRBV2 and TRBJ1-1; D not resolved. The CDR3 spans 14 residues. Trimming took off 8 bases at V and 0 bases at J, with 13 bases between the two ends. CDR1 and CDR2 (germline): SNHLY, FYNNEI. CDR3 sequence reads: CASSQNMMNTEAFF. CDR3 bases: TGTGCCAGCTCTCAGAATATGATGAACACTGAAGCTTTCTTT.

J is TRBJ2-2 and V is TRBV30, with D possibly matching TRBD2 (5 bases). This CDR3 is 13 amino acids long. Germline V gives CDR1 GTSNPN, CDR2 SVGIG (reference sequence). V lost 4 bases and J 7 bases, leaving 13 bases between the germline ends. The CDR3 loop is CAWNDGNGGELFF. CDR3 sequence (DNA): TGTGCCTGGAACGACGGGAATGGCGGGGAGCTGTTTTTT.

In regard to this clone: The same CDR3 also results from other DNA sequences found in this sample. The chain links TRBV6-5 to TRBJ1-5; D gene uncertain. This CDR3 has 13 residues. The germline V gene has CDR1 MNHEY and CDR2 SVGAGI. V lost 2 bases and J 5 bases, leaving 7 bases between the germline ends. CDR3 coding DNA: TGTGCCAGCAGTTACCGGGAGGATCAGCCCCAGCATTTT. It yields the protein CASSYREDQPQHF.

The rearrangement joins TRBV3-1 (or the pseudogene TRBV3-2) to TRBJ1-5; 8 bases match TRBD1. V shed 3 bases and J 1 base; nucleotides not matched to a gene: 11. CDR3 size: 18 residues. Looked up from germline, CDR1 is LGHDT and CDR2 is YNNKEL (reference sequence). DNA of the CDR3: TGTGCCAGCAGCCATACTGGGACAGGCGTTTCGAGCAATCAGCCCCAGCATTTT. It codes for CASSHTGTGVSSNQPQHF.

This clone was found once. The V and J genes are TRBV4-2 and TRBJ2-1; 7 nucleotides match TRBD1. The junction had 9 bases not matched to a gene; V was cut back by 7 bases and J by 3 bases. Germline CDR1 and CDR2: LGHNA and YNFKEQ. The CDR3 totals 15 residues. CDR3 residues: CASTPTGDLYNEQFF. CDR3 sequence (DNA): TGTGCCAGCACCCCAACAGGGGACCTCTACAATGAGCAGTTCTTC.

This chain joins TRBV5-1 and TRBJ2-1; either TRBD1 or TRBD2 may fit D (7 bases each). Germline V gene data show CDR1 as SGHRS and CDR2 as YFSETQ. Trimming removed 7 bases at V and 4 bases at J, with 18 bases between. CDR3 length equals 15 residues. The CDR3 region is CASGEGASGYNEQFF. CDR3 bases: TGCGCCAGCGGGGAGGGGGCTAGCGGTTACAATGAGCAGTTCTTC.

V usage is TRBV6-2 or TRBV6-3 and J usage is TRBJ2-5; D gene unclear. CDR3 length: 11 amino acids. Deletions cut 2 bases from V and 5 bases from J, with 3 bases between. Germline V gives CDR1 MNHEY, CDR2 SVGEGT. The CDR3 region has the DNA TGTGCCAGCAGTTACGGGGAGACCCAGTACTTC. This sequence encodes CASSYGETQYF.

The rearrangement links TRBV11-3 to TRBJ1-3; 7 bases align to TRBD1. There are 17 residues in the CDR3. Trimming cost V 5 bases and J 0 bases; bases outside gene matches: 10. Germline V gene lookup returns CDR1 SGHNT and CDR2 YENEEA. The CDR3 protein is CASSMNRGRPSGNTIYF. DNA for the CDR3: TGTGCCAGCAGCATGAACAGGGGAAGACCCTCTGGAAACACCATATATTTT.

CDR3 sequence: CASSASGTSGLNEQFF. CDR3 DNA sequence: TGTGCCAGCAGCGCCTCGGGGACTAGCGGATTGAATGAGCAGTTCTTC. This rearrangement joins TRBV9 to TRBJ2-1; 11 nucleotides match TRBD2. V trimming: 3 bases; J trimming: 7 bases; junction bases outside the gene matches: 9. The CDR3 runs to 16 residues. CDR1 and CDR2 (germline): SGDLS, YYNGEE.

The rearrangement uses TRBV6-4 and TRBJ1-6; 7 bases map to TRBD1. The V gene's germline CDR1 is MRHNA and CDR2 SNTAGT. The CDR3 runs to 15 residues. The ends lost 0 bases at V and 4 bases at J; junction bases unmatched: 0. The DNA for the CDR3 is TGTGCCAGCAGTGACTCGACAGGGTATAATTCACCCCTCCACTTT. This translates into CASSDSTGYNSPLHF.

The rearrangement uses TRBV7-6 and TRBJ1-2, with a weak D call TRBD1 (5 bases). Trimming pared 2 bases from V and 4 bases from J, leaving 11 bases between. Germline CDR1 is SGHVS and CDR2 is FNYEAQ. CDR3 length: 14 residues. CDR3 in amino acids: CASSLMGGSYGYTF. CDR3 in DNA: TGTGCCAGCAGCTTAATGGGGGGTTCCTATGGCTACACCTTC. Together with reference TRBV7-6 and TRBJ1-2, the CDR3 gives the full variable domain: GAGVSQSPRYKVTKRGQDVALRCDPISGHVSLYWYRQALGQGPEFLTYFNYEAQQDKSGLPNDRFSAERPEGSISTLTIQRTEQRDSAMYRCASSLMGGSYGYTFGSGTRLTVV.

V is TRBV19 and J is TRBJ1-2, with a weak D call TRBD1 (6 bases). The CDR3 contains 14 residues. Between the trimmed V and J ends, which lost 7 bases and 0 bases, there was a span of 12 bases. Germline CDR1 is LNHDA and CDR2 is SQIVND (reference sequence). Written as DNA, the CDR3 is TGTGCCAGTATGAGGACAGCAGCTAACTATGGCTACACCTTC. It is translated as CASMRTAANYGYTF.

This clone occurred once. The rearrangement joins TRBV27 to TRBJ1-1; a possible D gene is TRBD1 (5 bases). Between the trimmed V and J ends, which lost 2 bases and 0 bases, there was a span of 10 bases. There are 15 residues in the CDR3. The germline gives CDR1 MNHEY, CDR2 SMNVEV (reference sequence). The CDR3 nucleotides are TGTGCCAGCAGTTTAGCGGGGGGGATGAACACTGAAGCTTTCTTT. It translates to CASSLAGGMNTEAFF.

The chain uses TRBV10-3 and TRBJ1-2; 11 bases align to TRBD1. Germline-derived CDR1 and CDR2 are ENHRY and SYGVKD. The CDR3 contains 13 residues. With V trimmed by 9 bases and J by 2 bases, 2 bases remained unmatched. The CDR3 sequence is CAMGTGGNYGYTF. Written as DNA, the CDR3 is TGTGCCATGGGGACAGGGGGAAACTATGGCTACACCTTC.

The rearrangement uses TRBV29-1 and TRBJ1-3; a possible D gene is TRBD1 (6 bases). Trimming removed 4 bases from V and 1 base from J, with 14 bases in between. The germline V gene encodes CDR1 SQVTM and CDR2 ANQGSEA. This CDR3 comprises 15 residues. CDR3 bases: TGCAGCGTTGCGCTGGGGGCCCTTTCTGGAAACACCATATATTTT. Translated: CSVALGALSGNTIYF. The whole variable domain, filled in from reference TRBV29-1 and TRBJ1-3, reads SAVISQKPSRDICQRGTSLTIQCQVDSQVTMMFWYRQQPGQSLTLIATANQGSEATYESGFVIDKFPISRPNLTFSTLTVSNMSPEDSSIYLCSVALGALSGNTIYFGEGSWLTVV.

The chain combines TRBV18 with TRBJ2-1, with 7 nucleotides matching TRBD2. Germline values: CDR1 KGHSH, CDR2 LQKENI. V gave up 7 bases and J gave up 2 bases; unmatched junction bases: 8. The CDR3 covers 15 residues. CDR3 sequence: CASYTSVEPYNEQFF. DNA for the CDR3: TGTGCCAGCTACACTAGCGTCGAGCCCTACAATGAGCAGTTCTTC.

The chain combines TRBV29-1 with TRBJ1-2; D remains ambiguous. V was shortened by 7 bases and J by 4 bases, with 19 bases between the two germline ends. Germline loops: CDR1 SQVTM, CDR2 ANQGSEA. The CDR3 spans 14 residues. The CDR3 sequence is CSATKSDGPYGYTF. CDR3 DNA: TGCAGCGCGACCAAATCGGACGGCCCCTATGGCTACACCTTC.

This chain joins TRBV9 and TRBJ2-1; 7 bases align to TRBD1. The CDR3 has 11 amino acids. In germline, CDR1 is SGDLS, CDR2 YYNGEE. V shed 5 bases, J shed 10 bases, and the junction held 3 bases outside the gene matches. The CDR3 region is CASRTGNEQFF. The CDR3, as DNA: TGTGCCAGCAGGACAGGGAACGAGCAGTTCTTC.

V and J are TRBV5-6 and TRBJ2-7; 15 bases match TRBD2. Germline V gene lookup returns CDR1 SGHDT and CDR2 YYEEEE. The length of the CDR3 is 15 residues. Trimming cost V 2 bases and J 7 bases; bases outside gene matches: 4. The CDR3 coding sequence is TGTGCCAGCAGCTTACCGGGACTAGCGGGAGGTGAGCAGTACTTC. Translated: CASSLPGLAGGEQYF.

This clone occurred once. The rearrangement joins TRBV5-1 to TRBJ1-2, with 11 bases identical to TRBD1. CDR1 is SGHRS and CDR2 is YFSETQ in the germline V gene. This CDR3 comprises 14 residues. V lost 0 bases, J lost 8 bases, and 3 bases stayed unmatched. The CDR3 here is CASSLAGTGGGYTF. DNA of the CDR3: TGCGCCAGCAGCTTGGCCGGGACAGGGGGAGGCTACACCTTC.

V gene TRBV25-1 combines with J gene TRBJ1-4; 8 bases are shared with TRBD1. The CDR3 length is 14 residues. V lost 2 bases and J lost 10; bases outside the gene matches: 6. The germline gives CDR1 MGHDK, CDR2 SYGVNS. CDR3 coding DNA: TGTGCCAGCAGTGAAATAGGCAGGGGGCGAAAACTGTTTTTT. This translates into CASSEIGRGRKLFF.

The chain links TRBV30 to TRBJ1-3, with D unresolved. Germline CDR1 and CDR2: GTSNPN and SVGIG (reference sequence). This CDR3 is 14 amino acids long. Trimming removed 0 bases from V and 4 bases from J, with 10 bases in between. Written as DNA, the CDR3 is TGTGCCTGGAGTGTACAGTCTGTAGGAAACACCATATATTTT. Translated, it gives CAWSVQSVGNTIYF.

The chain links TRBV11-2 to TRBJ1-1, with D uncertain. CDR3 length: 17 amino acids. Germline CDR1 is SGHAT and CDR2 is FQNNGV. Trimming left V 5 bases short and J 0 bases short, with 19 bases between. This CDR3 is CASSPERTWAVNTEAFF. The CDR3 DNA is TGTGCCAGCAGCCCAGAGAGGACCTGGGCCGTGAACACTGAAGCTTTCTTT.